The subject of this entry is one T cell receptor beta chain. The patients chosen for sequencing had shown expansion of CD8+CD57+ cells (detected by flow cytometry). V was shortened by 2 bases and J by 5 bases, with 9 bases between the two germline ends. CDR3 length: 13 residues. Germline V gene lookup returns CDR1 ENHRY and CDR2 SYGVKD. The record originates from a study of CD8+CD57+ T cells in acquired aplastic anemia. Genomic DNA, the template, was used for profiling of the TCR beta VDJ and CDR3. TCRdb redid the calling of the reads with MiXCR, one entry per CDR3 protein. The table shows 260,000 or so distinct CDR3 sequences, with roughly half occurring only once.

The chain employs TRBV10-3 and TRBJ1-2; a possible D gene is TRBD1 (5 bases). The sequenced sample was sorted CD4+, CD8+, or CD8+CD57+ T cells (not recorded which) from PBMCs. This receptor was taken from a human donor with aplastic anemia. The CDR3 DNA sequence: TGTGCCATCAGTGAGACAACAGGTTATGGCTACACCTTC. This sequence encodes CAISETTGYGYTF.